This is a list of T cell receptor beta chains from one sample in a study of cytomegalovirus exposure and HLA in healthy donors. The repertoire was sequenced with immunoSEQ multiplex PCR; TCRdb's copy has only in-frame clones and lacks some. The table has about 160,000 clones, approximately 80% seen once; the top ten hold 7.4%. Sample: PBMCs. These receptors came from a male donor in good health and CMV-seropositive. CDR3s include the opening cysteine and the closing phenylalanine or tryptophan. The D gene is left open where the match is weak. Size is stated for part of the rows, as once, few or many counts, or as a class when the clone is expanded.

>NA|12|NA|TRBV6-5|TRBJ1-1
CASSYRNTEAFF
TGTGCCAGCAGTTATCGGAACACTGAAGCTTTCTTT
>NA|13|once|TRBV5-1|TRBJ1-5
CASSPAPGQPQHF
TGCGCCAGCAGCCCCGCACCAGGCCAGCCCCAGCATTTT
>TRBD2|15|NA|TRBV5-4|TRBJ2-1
CASRAGTSSYNEQFF
TGTGCCAGCAGGGCCGGGACTAGCTCCTACAATGAGCAGTTCTTC
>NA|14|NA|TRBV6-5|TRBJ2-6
CASSRDSGANVLTF
TGTGCCAGCTCGAGGGACTCTGGGGCCAACGTCCTGACTTTC
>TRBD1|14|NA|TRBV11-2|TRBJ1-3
CASSWGQGVDTIYF
TGTGCCAGCAGCTGGGGACAGGGTGTAGACACCATATATTTT
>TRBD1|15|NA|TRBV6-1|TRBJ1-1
CASSDSGTGFLEAFF
TGTGCCAGCAGTGATTCCGGGACAGGATTCCTTGAAGCTTTCTTT
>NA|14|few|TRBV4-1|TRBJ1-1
CASSQTGGVPEAFF
TGCGCCAGCAGCCAGACAGGTGGTGTTCCTGAAGCTTTCTTT
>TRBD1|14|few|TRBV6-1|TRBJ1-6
CASETGGLNSPLHF
TGTGCCAGTGAGACAGGGGGTCTAAATTCACCCCTCCACTTT
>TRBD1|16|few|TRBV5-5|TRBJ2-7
CASSQDVGTGSWEQYF
TGTGCCAGCAGCCAAGATGTTGGGACAGGGTCGTGGGAGCAGTACTTC
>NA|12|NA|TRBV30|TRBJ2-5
CAWDTSRETQYF
TGTGCCTGGGATACTAGCAGAGAGACCCAGTACTTC
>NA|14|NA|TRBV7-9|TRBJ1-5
CASSLGGTDQPQHF
TGTGCCAGCAGCTTGGGCGGGACCGATCAGCCCCAGCATTTT
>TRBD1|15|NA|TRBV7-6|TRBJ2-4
CASSPPGQGSDIQYF
TGTGCCAGCAGCCCGCCGGGACAGGGTTCCGACATTCAGTACTTC
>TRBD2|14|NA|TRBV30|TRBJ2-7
CAWAAGVGAYEQYF
TGTGCCTGGGCGGCGGGGGTAGGGGCCTACGAGCAGTACTTC
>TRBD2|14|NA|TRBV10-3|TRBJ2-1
CAISGSGGPNEQFF
TGTGCCATCAGTGGTAGCGGGGGGCCGAATGAGCAGTTCTTC
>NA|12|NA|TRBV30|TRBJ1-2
CAFQSRPGDYTF
TGTGCCTTCCAGTCCCGTCCCGGGGACTACACCTTC
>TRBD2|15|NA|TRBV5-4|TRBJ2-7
CASSLYSGGAHEQYF
TGTGCCAGCAGCTTGTATAGCGGGGGGGCCCACGAGCAGTACTTC
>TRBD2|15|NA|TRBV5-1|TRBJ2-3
CASTRRGGSTDTQYF
TGCGCCAGCACCCGGCGGGGGGGGAGCACAGATACGCAGTATTTT
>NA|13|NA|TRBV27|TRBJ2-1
CASSLSPRARQFF
TGTGCCAGCAGTTTATCTCCCAGGGCTCGGCAGTTCTTC
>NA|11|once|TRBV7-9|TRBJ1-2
CASSLASGYTF
TGTGCCAGCAGCTTAGCGAGCGGCTACACCTTC
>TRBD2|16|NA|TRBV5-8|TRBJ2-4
CASSLVPGGGANIQYF
TGTGCCAGCAGCTTGGTACCGGGGGGTGGGGCGAACATTCAGTACTTC
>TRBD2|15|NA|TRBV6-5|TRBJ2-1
CASSYGLAGTSEQFF
TGTGCCAGCAGTTACGGGCTAGCGGGAACTTCGGAACAGTTCTTC
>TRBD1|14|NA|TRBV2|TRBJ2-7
CASSGTGRQTEQYF
TGTGCCAGCAGTGGGACAGGGCGACAAACGGAGCAGTACTTC
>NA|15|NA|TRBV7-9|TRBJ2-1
CASSLAGGLANEQFF
TGTGCCAGCAGCTTAGCGGGGGGGCTAGCGAATGAGCAGTTCTTC
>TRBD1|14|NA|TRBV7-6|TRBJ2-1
CASSLGGQHNEQFF
TGTGCCAGCAGCTTAGGGGGACAGCACAATGAGCAGTTCTTC
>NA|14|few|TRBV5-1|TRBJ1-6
CASSGYRSNSPLHF
TGCGCCAGCAGCGGATACAGGAGTAATTCACCCCTCCACTTT
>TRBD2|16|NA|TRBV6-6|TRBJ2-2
CASSGLAGAPTGELFF
TGTGCCAGCAGTGGACTAGCGGGGGCCCCTACCGGGGAGCTGTTTTTT
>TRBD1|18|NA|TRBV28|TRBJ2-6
CASSRIGQGLSGANVLTF
TGTGCCAGCAGTAGGATAGGACAGGGGCTTTCTGGGGCCAACGTCCTGACTTTC
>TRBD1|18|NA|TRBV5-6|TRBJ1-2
CASSLGPGQDSVRDGYTF
TGTGCCAGCAGCTTGGGGCCGGGACAGGATAGCGTACGGGATGGCTACACCTTC
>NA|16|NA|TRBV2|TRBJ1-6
CASSEVGGAYNSPLHF
TGTGCCAGCAGTGAAGTGGGGGGGGCCTATAATTCACCCCTCCACTTT
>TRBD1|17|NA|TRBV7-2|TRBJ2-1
CASSLFLGTGFVNEQFF
TGTGCCAGCAGCTTATTCCTCGGGACAGGGTTCGTCAATGAGCAGTTCTTC
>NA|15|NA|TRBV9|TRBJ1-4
CASSPGQISHEKLFF
TGTGCCAGCAGCCCAGGACAGATTTCTCATGAAAAACTGTTTTTT
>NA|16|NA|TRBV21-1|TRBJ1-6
CASSKGMRSYNSPLHF
TGTGCCAGCAGCAAAGGCATGCGGTCCTATAATTCACCCCTCCACTTT
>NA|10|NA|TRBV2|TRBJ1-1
CASSDRAAFF
TGTGCCAGCAGTGACAGAGCGGCTTTCTTT
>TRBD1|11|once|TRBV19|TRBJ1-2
CASWTGSGYTF
TGTGCCAGCTGGACAGGGAGCGGCTACACCTTC
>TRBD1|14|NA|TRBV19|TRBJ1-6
CASSIGQGVSPLHF
TGTGCCAGTAGCATCGGACAGGGTGTTTCACCCCTCCACTTT
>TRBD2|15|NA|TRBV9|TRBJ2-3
CASTSGGAIRDTQYF
TGTGCCAGCACCTCGGGGGGGGCCATAAGAGATACGCAGTATTTT
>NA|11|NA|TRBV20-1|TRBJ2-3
CSARGANTQYF
TGCAGTGCTAGAGGAGCGAATACGCAGTATTTT
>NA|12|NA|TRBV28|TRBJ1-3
CASSLPLNTIYF
TGTGCCAGCAGTTTACCCCTCAACACCATATATTTT
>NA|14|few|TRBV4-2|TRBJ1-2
CASSQVGVSYGYTF
TGTGCCAGCAGCCAAGTCGGGGTTAGCTATGGCTACACCTTC
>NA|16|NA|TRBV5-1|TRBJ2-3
CASSLSTRFFEDTQYF
TGCGCCAGCAGCTTGAGCACCCGATTTTTTGAAGATACGCAGTATTTT
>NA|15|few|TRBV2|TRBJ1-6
CASSENGTPNSPLHF
TGTGCCAGCAGTGAAAACGGGACACCTAATTCACCCCTCCACTTT
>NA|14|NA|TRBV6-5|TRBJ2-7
CASSYVREGGEQYF
TGTGCCAGCAGTTATGTAAGGGAGGGGGGCGAGCAGTACTTC
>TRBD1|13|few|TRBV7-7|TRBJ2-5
CASSRDSSETQYF
TGTGCTAGCAGCCGGGACAGTTCAGAGACCCAGTACTTC
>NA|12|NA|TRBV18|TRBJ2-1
CASSPPYNEQFF
TGTGCCAGCTCACCCCCATACAATGAGCAGTTCTTC
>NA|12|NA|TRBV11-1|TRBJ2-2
CASSNRAGELFF
TGTGCCAGCAGCAACCGGGCCGGGGAGCTGTTTTTT
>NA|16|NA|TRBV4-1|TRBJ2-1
CASSQDLSGLPREQFF
TGCGCCAGCAGCCAAGATCTTAGCGGACTCCCAAGGGAGCAGTTCTTC
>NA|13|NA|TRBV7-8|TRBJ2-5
CASSLGGQETQYF
TGTGCCAGCAGCTTGGGGGGCCAAGAGACCCAGTACTTC
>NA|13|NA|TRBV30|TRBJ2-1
CAWSIRRGNEQFF
TGTGCCTGGAGTATTAGACGGGGTAATGAGCAGTTCTTC
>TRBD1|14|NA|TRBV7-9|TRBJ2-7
CASSLWDRGYEQYF
TGTGCCAGCAGCTTGTGGGACAGGGGCTACGAGCAGTACTTC
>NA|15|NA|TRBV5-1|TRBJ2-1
CASSLAVSGNNEQFF
TGCGCCAGCAGCTTGGCCGTTTCAGGGAACAATGAGCAGTTCTTC
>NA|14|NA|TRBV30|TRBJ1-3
CAWFDGSSGNTIYF
TGTGCCTGGTTCGACGGGAGCTCTGGAAACACCATATATTTT
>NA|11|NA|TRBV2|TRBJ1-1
CAGSAPGSTFF
TGTGCCGGCAGTGCGCCAGGGTCTACTTTCTTT
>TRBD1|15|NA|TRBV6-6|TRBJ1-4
CASSRRTGTDEKLFF
TGTGCCAGCAGTCGACGGACAGGAACTGATGAAAAACTGTTTTTT
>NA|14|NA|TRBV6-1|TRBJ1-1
CASSESTGYTEAFF
TGTGCCAGCAGTGAGAGTACAGGGTACACTGAAGCTTTCTTT
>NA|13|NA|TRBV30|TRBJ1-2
CAALRQVLYGYAF
TGTGCCGCCCTCCGACAGGTCCTCTATGGCTACGCCTTC